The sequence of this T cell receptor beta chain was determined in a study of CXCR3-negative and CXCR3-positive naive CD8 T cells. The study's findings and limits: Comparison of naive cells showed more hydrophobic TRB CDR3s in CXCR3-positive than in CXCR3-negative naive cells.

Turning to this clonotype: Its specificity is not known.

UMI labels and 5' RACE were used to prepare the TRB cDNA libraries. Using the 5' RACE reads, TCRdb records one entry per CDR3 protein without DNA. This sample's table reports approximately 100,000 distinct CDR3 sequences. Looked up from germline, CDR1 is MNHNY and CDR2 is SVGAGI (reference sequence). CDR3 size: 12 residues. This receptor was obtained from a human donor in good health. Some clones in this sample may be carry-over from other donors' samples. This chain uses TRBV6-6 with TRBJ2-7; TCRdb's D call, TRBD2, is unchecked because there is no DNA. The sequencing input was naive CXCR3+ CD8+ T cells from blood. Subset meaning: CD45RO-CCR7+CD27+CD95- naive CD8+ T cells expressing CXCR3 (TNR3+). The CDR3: CASSSQGLPQYF.